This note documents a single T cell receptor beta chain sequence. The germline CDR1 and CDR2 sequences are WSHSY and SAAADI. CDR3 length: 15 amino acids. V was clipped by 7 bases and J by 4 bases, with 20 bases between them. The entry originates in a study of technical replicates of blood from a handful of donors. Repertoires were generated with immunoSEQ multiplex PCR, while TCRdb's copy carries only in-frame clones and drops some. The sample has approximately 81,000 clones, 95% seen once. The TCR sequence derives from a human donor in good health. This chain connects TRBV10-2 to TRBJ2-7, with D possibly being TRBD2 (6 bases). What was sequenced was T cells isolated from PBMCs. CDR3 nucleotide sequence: TGCGCCAGCACCCCCCGGCCGGGAGAATGGTACGAGCAGTACTTC. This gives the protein CASTPRPGEWYEQYF.